This record concerns one T cell receptor (beta chain) sequence. What it recognizes is unknown. Primers for the PCR totalled 60 Vbeta and 13 Jbeta. Measured with immunoSEQ multiplex PCR; TCRdb has only the in-frame clones, and not every one. The sample holds 150,000 to 160,000 clones, 65% to 80% seen once. This specimen belongs to a study of cytomegalovirus exposure and HLA in healthy donors. Looked up from germline, CDR1 is MDHEN and CDR2 is SYDVKM. Trimming left V 4 bases short and J 3 bases short, with 12 bases between. The CDR3 sequence is 14 residues long. It was healthy bone marrow donors who served as donors. Study findings and constraints: The listing of roughly 160 TCR beta chains classed them as cytomegalovirus-associated. Near-uniform donor sequencing depth was presumed by presence/absence analyses.

This receptor was taken from a man aged 18 to 30 in good health and CMV-seronegative. The J gene is TRBJ1-1, the V gene TRBV28; D possibly corresponds to TRBD1 (6 bases). Material for sequencing was PBMCs. The CDR3 sequence is CASSSNRVYTEAFF. The CDR3, as DNA: TGTGCCAGCAGTTCGAACAGGGTATACACTGAAGCTTTCTTT.